Shown below are 15 T cell receptor beta chains from a single sample sequenced in a study of regulatory T cells in long-lasting Graves disease. The time point is: newly diagnosed GD, antithyroid drugs for less than 3 months. Researchers made the TCR library from RNA that was extracted from PBMCs. Construction of the TCR beta libraries employed iRepertoire HTBI primers in conjunction with Arm-PCR of CDR3 regions. TCRdb re-analysed the multiplex PCR reads in MiXCR, keeping a single row per CDR3 protein. The table has a few hundred thousand distinct CDR3 sequences, roughly 19% seen once. Another study also made use of these data, one on T cells in Graves' hyperthyroidism and ophthalmopathy.

The sample consisted of peripheral blood mononuclear cells (PBMCs), taken at new diagnosis, from a patient treated with antithyroid drugs. These receptors were obtained from a woman aged 25 to 39 with Graves disease.

V gene TRBV27 combines with J gene TRBJ2-4, with TRBD1 matching over 8 bases. This CDR3 spans 16 amino acids. V lost 3 bases, J lost 0 bases, and 4 bases stayed unmatched. The V gene's germline CDR1 is MNHEY and CDR2 SMNVEV (reference sequence). The CDR3 sequence: CASSLGQVLAKNIQYF. The CDR3 DNA is TGTGCCAGCAGTTTGGGACAGGTTCTAGCCAAAAACATTCAGTACTTC.

The chain is built from TRBV6-2 or TRBV6-3 and TRBJ1-3, with a tentative D call TRBD1 (6 bases). Germline CDR1 and CDR2: MNHEY and SVGEGT. V gave up 2 bases and J gave up 3 bases, with 8 bases separating them. The CDR3 has 14 residues. CDR3 residues: CASSYRDIGNTIYF. Written as DNA, the CDR3 is TGTGCCAGCAGTTACCGGGACATTGGAAACACCATATATTTT.

This clonotype was counted at least ten times. The chain is built from TRBV5-1 and TRBJ1-4; TRBD1 matches at 9 bases. This CDR3 has 15 residues. Germline V lookup: CDR1 SGHRS, CDR2 YFSETQ. The V gene end was trimmed by 0 bases and the J gene end by 8 bases; junction bases not matched to a gene: 5. Here the CDR3 reads CASSLGDRAREKLFF. Here the CDR3 DNA reads TGCGCCAGCAGCTTGGGGGACAGGGCAAGGGAAAAACTGTTTTTT.

This clonotype was observed many times. V gene TRBV9 combines with J gene TRBJ2-1; D uncertain. Germline-derived CDR1 and CDR2 are SGDLS and YYNGEE. The CDR3 totals 14 residues. Between the trimmed V and J ends, which lost 3 bases and 7 bases, there was a span of 14 bases. The CDR3 sequence is CASSGVVVGNEQFF. CDR3 in DNA: TGTGCCAGCAGCGGGGTAGTGGTGGGTAATGAGCAGTTCTTC.

As DNA, the CDR3 is TGTGCCAGCAGCTTAGCTAGGGGGCGGTCGAACACCGGGGAGCTGTTTTTT. It yields the protein CASSLARGRSNTGELFF. The gene calls are TRBV11-2 and TRBJ2-2; 7 nucleotides match TRBD1. The germline V gene encodes CDR1 SGHAT and CDR2 FQNNGV. Trimming cost V 1 base and J 0 bases; bases outside gene matches: 5. The CDR3 consists of 17 residues.

This clonotype was seen many times. The chain links TRBV28 to TRBJ2-7; tentative D call: TRBD1 (6 bases). V shed 2 bases and J shed 6 bases, with 8 bases lying between them. The CDR3 totals 12 residues. Germline V gene sequence: CDR1 MDHEN, CDR2 SYDVKM. CDR3 DNA: TGTGCCAGCAGTTTAATAGGGGGCGAGCAGTACTTC. It is translated as CASSLIGGEQYF. The full variable domain, completed using reference TRBV28 and TRBJ2-7, is DVKVTQSSRYLVKRTGEKVFLECVQDMDHENMFWYRQDPGLGLRLIYFSYDVKMKEKGDIPEGYSVSREKKERFSLILESASTNQTSMYLCASSLIGGEQYFGPGTRLTVT.

This clonotype was seen more than once but under ten times. V is TRBV9 and J is TRBJ2-2; D possibly corresponds to TRBD1 (6 bases). Germline assignment: CDR1 SGDLS and CDR2 YYNGEE. V lost 2 bases and J 1 base, leaving 12 bases between the germline ends. CDR3 length: 16 residues. Here the CDR3 reads CASSVRDNLNTGELFF. Written as DNA, the CDR3 is TGTGCCAGCAGCGTCCGGGACAACCTGAACACCGGGGAGCTGTTTTTT.

This clonotype was found many times. This chain joins TRBV2 and TRBJ2-1, with D perhaps matching TRBD2 (5 bases). The CDR3 is 14 amino acids. The germline V gene has CDR1 SNHLY and CDR2 FYNNEI. The germline V and J ends were trimmed by 6 bases and 9 bases, with 18 bases remaining between them. CDR3 residues: CASRASSTGSEQFF. In DNA, the CDR3 is TGTGCCAGCAGGGCGTCCTCTACGGGGAGTGAGCAGTTCTTC. Full variable domain (remainder filled in from reference TRBV2 and TRBJ2-1): EPEVTQTPSHQVTQMGQEVILRCVPISNHLYFYWYRQILGQKVEFLVSFYNNEISEKSEIFDDQFSVERPDGSNFTLKIRSTKLEDSAMYFCASRASSTGSEQFFGPGTRLTVL.

This clonotype was observed at least ten times. The gene calls are TRBV12-3 or TRBV12-4 and TRBJ2-3; D is undetermined. The CDR3 runs to 15 residues. V was shortened by 4 bases and J by 1 base, with 12 bases between the two germline ends. CDR3 sequence reads: CASSSWTPGTDTQYF. The CDR3 region has the DNA TGTGCCAGCAGTTCTTGGACCCCCGGCACAGATACGCAGTATTTT.

The chain is built from TRBV6-1 and TRBJ2-4; D gene unclear. Germline V gene sequence: CDR1 MNHNS, CDR2 SASEGT. V was trimmed by 2 bases and J by 1 base, leaving 9 bases between them. The CDR3 sequence is 15 residues long. The CDR3 sequence is CASSELGVAKNIQYF. The DNA for the CDR3 is TGTGCCAGCAGTGAATTAGGTGTTGCCAAAAACATTCAGTACTTC.

This chain uses TRBV9 with TRBJ2-7; D is unresolved. The CDR3 totals 14 residues. The V end was cut by 3 bases, the J end by 4 bases, with 14 bases between. The germline V gene encodes CDR1 SGDLS and CDR2 YYNGEE. In DNA, the CDR3 is TGTGCCAGCAGCGCCGGGTCTGCGGCGTACGAGCAGTACTTC. It is translated as CASSAGSAAYEQYF.

In regard to this clonotype: The likely explanation is a read error, given a far larger clone one base away. The chain employs TRBV6-5 and TRBJ1-5; possible D gene TRBD1, 6 bases. The V gene's germline CDR1 is MNHEY and CDR2 SVGAGI. The CDR3 length is 15 residues. The CDR3 region is CASSENLRGNRPQHF. CDR3 DNA sequence: TGTGCCAGCAGTGAAAATCTCAGGGGCAATCGGCCCCAGCATTTT.

In its sample, this clonotype was seen many times. This chain uses TRBV6-1 with TRBJ2-7, with 7 bases aligning to TRBD2. The CDR3 sequence is 13 residues long. V gave up 6 bases and J gave up 5 bases; unmatched junction bases: 7. Germline V gene lookup returns CDR1 MNHNS and CDR2 SASEGT. For the CDR3, the DNA is TGTGCCAGCAGGAGCGGGGTGAGGAACGAGCAGTACTTC. Translating it yields CASRSGVRNEQYF.

This clonotype has ten or more counts. The chain combines TRBV11-2 with TRBJ2-3, with 9 bases matching TRBD2. CDR3 length: 17 amino acids. The germline V gene has CDR1 SGHAT and CDR2 FQNNGV. V shed 5 bases and J 4 bases; nucleotides not matched to a gene: 13. The CDR3 loop is CASSPTATSGLPDTQYF. The CDR3, as DNA: TGTGCCAGCAGCCCGACGGCGACTAGCGGCCTCCCAGATACGCAGTATTTT.

This clonotype was counted ten times or more. The rearrangement joins TRBV19 to TRBJ1-2; TRBD1 agrees at 9 bases. Per germline, CDR1 LNHDA and CDR2 SQIVND (reference sequence). V was clipped by 1 base and J by 2 bases; unmatched bases: 2. The length of the CDR3 is 15 residues. CDR3 residues: CASSIGGQGNYGYTF. DNA for the CDR3: TGTGCCAGTAGTATAGGGGGACAGGGCAACTATGGCTACACCTTC.